The entry below describes one TCR beta chain. Its antigen is as yet unknown. Selected positively for CCR7 and CD45RO-negative, naive CD8 cells excluded terminally differentiated effector memory CD45RA+ cells. Assay: immunoSEQ multiplex PCR; the TCRdb copy retains only in-frame clones and omits some. The sample lists around 1,900,000 clones, over 85% seen once, with approximately 1.6% in the top ten. The data are from a study of shared clonotypes between healthy human individuals. Across the study: Donors consisted of two women and three men between 18 and 49.

Study-wide points: Naive subsets generally exceeded memory subsets in estimated richness.

Germline V gene lookup returns CDR1 LNHDA and CDR2 SQIVND (reference sequence). This CDR3 has 15 amino acids. Trimming stripped 5 bases from V and 4 bases from J, with 17 bases between. The chain employs TRBV19 and TRBJ1-1, with a weak D call TRBD1 (6 bases). Sequencing was performed on naive CD8+ T cells from PBMCs. The source is a man between 18 and 35 years old in good health. Some clones in this sample may be carry-over from other donors' samples. The CDR3 region has the DNA TGTGCCAGTAGTCTACGGACAGACCAGATCACTGAAGCTTTCTTT. Translation: CASSLRTDQITEAFF. The complete variable domain, with remaining parts taken from reference TRBV19 and TRBJ1-1, reads DGGITQSPKYLFRKEGQNVTLSCEQNLNHDAMYWYRQDPGQGLRLIYYSQIVNDFQKGDIAEGYSVSREKKESFPLTVTSAQKNPTAFYLCASSLRTDQITEAFFGQGTRLTVV.